These 21 T cell receptor beta chains originate from one sample sequenced in a study of OX40 agonist ivuxolimab in advanced cancers. Library generation was performed with the immunoSEQ multiplex PCR assay. Not all clones reach the TCRdb copy of this immuneACCESS table, which keeps in-frame sequences only. Checked studies attribute under half of the gap to unresolved V genes and leave the rest unexplained. This sample holds some 12,000 clones; 69% were observed only once. The top ten clonotypes cover 12% of the sample. The material sequenced was CD4+ or CD8+ T cells sorted from blood, taken in a trial of the OX40 agonist ivuxolimab. The origin of the receptors is an adult with an advanced solid tumor such as melanoma, head and neck, liver or kidney cancer.

This chain connects TRBV29-1 to TRBJ2-1, with D maybe TRBD2 (5 bases). V lost 7 bases, J lost 8 bases, and 12 bases lay in between. The V gene's germline CDR1 is SQVTM and CDR2 ANQGSEA. This CDR3 has 11 amino acids. The CDR3 nucleotides are TGCAGCGGGGATACTAGGGATGAGCAGTTCTTC. Amino acid sequence: CSGDTRDEQFF.

This clone qualifies as medium-sized (0.01 to 0.1%). Other DNA sequences in this specimen translate into the identical CDR3. This chain uses TRBV6-6 with TRBJ1-5, with D possibly being TRBD1 (5 bases). CDR1 and CDR2 (germline): MNHNY, SVGAGI (reference sequence). The germline V and J ends were trimmed by 2 bases and 4 bases, with 6 bases remaining between them. The CDR3 is 13 amino acids. The CDR3 nucleotides are TGTGCCAGCAGTTACCCAGGGAATCAGCCCCAGCATTTT. It specifies CASSYPGNQPQHF.

CDR3 protein: CASSYYLTDTQYF. CDR3 nucleotide sequence: TGTGCCAGCAGTTATTACCTTACAGATACGCAGTATTTT. The V call is TRBV6-5, the J call TRBJ2-3, with D hard to call. CDR3 length equals 13 residues. Trimming removed 3 bases from V and 3 bases from J, with 7 bases in between. The V gene's germline CDR1 is MNHEY and CDR2 SVGAGI.

CDR3 sequence reads: CASSHQFGGLSEKLFF. The CDR3, as DNA: TGCGCCAGCAGCCATCAATTTGGGGGCCTGAGTGAAAAACTGTTTTTT. The chain recombines TRBV4-1 with TRBJ1-4; D perhaps matches TRBD1 (6 bases). V shed 3 bases and J shed 7 bases, with 18 bases lying between them. The CDR3 is 16 amino acids. Looked up from germline, CDR1 is MGHRA and CDR2 is YSYEKL.

This rearrangement joins TRBV6-6 to TRBJ2-1; possible D gene TRBD2, 5 bases. Between the trimmed V and J ends, which lost 5 bases and 4 bases, there was a span of 9 bases. Germline V gene data show CDR1 as MNHNY and CDR2 as SVGAGI (reference sequence). This CDR3 is built from 13 residues. CDR3 DNA sequence: TGTGCCAGCAGTCAGGACTTTTACAATGAGCAGTTCTTC. Encoded protein: CASSQDFYNEQFF.

This chain uses TRBV28 with TRBJ2-5; either TRBD1 or TRBD2 may supply D (5 bases each). Gene TRBJ2-7 matches the end of the DNA better, so the J call may be wrong. The CDR3 is 14 amino acids. The germline V gene encodes CDR1 MDHEN and CDR2 SYDVKM. The chain's CDR3 is CATTAQGTDYEQYF. The CDR3 DNA reads TGTGCCACCACTGCTCAAGGGACGGACTACGAGCAGTACTTC.

This chain uses TRBV28 with TRBJ2-7; D perhaps matches TRBD2 (5 bases). The CDR3 is made up of 13 amino acids. The V and J ends lost 3 bases and 0 bases respectively, with 6 bases between them. Germline V gene sequence: CDR1 MDHEN, CDR2 SYDVKM. DNA for the CDR3: TGTGCCAGCAGTTTTGAGGGCTCCTACGAGCAGTACTTC. Its protein product is CASSFEGSYEQYF.

The CDR3 region has the DNA TGTGCCAGCAGCTTAGGTGGGCGCTGGGGCACAGATACGCAGTATTTT. It specifies CASSLGGRWGTDTQYF. The chain uses TRBV7-9 and TRBJ2-3; D call uncertain. CDR1 SEHNR and CDR2 FQNEAQ come from the germline V gene (reference sequence). Trimming removed 1 base at V and 1 base at J, with 12 bases between. The length of the CDR3 is 16 residues.

This clone was counted between two and nine times. This chain links TRBV5-4 with TRBJ1-4; D is unresolved. Germline lookup yields CDR1 SGHNT and CDR2 YYREEE (reference sequence). The CDR3 spans 15 residues. The V end lost 3 bases, the J end lost 7 bases, and 16 bases lay between the germline ends. CDR3 DNA: TGTGCCAGCAGCTACCAGACCGCCCCGGGTGAAAAACTGTTTTTT. Translating it yields CASSYQTAPGEKLFF.

This clone qualifies as medium-sized (0.01 to 0.1%). CDR3 in DNA: TGTGCCAGCAGTTTATATGGAGGGGATCAGCCCCAGCATTTT. Translation: CASSLYGGDQPQHF. The chain employs TRBV27 and TRBJ1-5, with D tentatively TRBD1 (5 bases). Trimming left V 1 base short and J 5 bases short, with 9 bases between. The CDR3 spans 14 residues. Germline values: CDR1 MNHEY, CDR2 SMNVEV (reference sequence).

The rearrangement links TRBV5-6 to TRBJ1-4, with a tentative D call TRBD1 (5 bases). This CDR3 spans 13 amino acids. V was shortened by 6 bases and J by 7 bases, with 13 bases between the two germline ends. Germline CDR1 SGHDT, CDR2 YYEEEE. The CDR3 here is CASTLSGGEKLFF. As DNA, the CDR3 is TGTGCCAGCACCCTCAGCGGGGGTGAAAAACTGTTTTTT.

The chain employs TRBV5-1 and TRBJ2-5; D gene uncertain. CDR3 length: 13 residues. From germline, CDR1 is SGHRS and CDR2 YFSETQ. The germline V and J ends were trimmed by 4 bases and 2 bases, with 9 bases remaining between them. The CDR3 DNA reads as TGCGCCAGCAGCCCGTATTTTCAAGAGACCCAGTACTTC. It codes for CASSPYFQETQYF. Full variable domain (missing parts from reference TRBV5-1 and TRBJ2-5): KAGVTQTPRYLIKTRGQQVTLSCSPISGHRSVSWYQQTPGQGLQFLFEYFSETQRNKGNFPGRFSGRQFSNSRSEMNVSTLELGDSALYLCASSPYFQETQYFGPGTRLLVL.

This clone was found a few times. The chain carries TRBV9 and TRBJ2-5, with a tentative D call TRBD2 (6 bases). Trimming removed 3 bases from V and 2 bases from J, with 11 bases in between. CDR1 is SGDLS and CDR2 is YYNGEE in the germline V gene. The CDR3 consists of 14 residues. CDR3 bases: TGTGCCAGCAGCGCGGGGGACTCACAAGAGACCCAGTACTTC. This codes for CASSAGDSQETQYF.

This chain uses TRBV28 with TRBJ2-3; TRBD1 matches 7 bases. This CDR3 is built from 17 residues. With V trimmed by 5 bases and J by 6 bases, 17 bases remained unmatched. Germline V lookup: CDR1 MDHEN, CDR2 SYDVKM. In DNA form, the CDR3 reads TGTGCCAGCAGTCATCAACAGGGGTGGGAATATGGGGATACGCAGTATTTT. Translated, it gives CASSHQQGWEYGDTQYF.

The chain is built from TRBV7-6 and TRBJ2-2; 9 bases are shared with TRBD2. The V and J ends lost 3 bases and 4 bases, in that order; junction bases with no gene match: 3. CDR1 and CDR2 from the germline V gene are SGHVS and FNYEAQ. The CDR3 extends over 15 amino acids. The CDR3 here is CASSFSGGGTGELFF. The CDR3 DNA sequence: TGTGCCAGCAGCTTTAGCGGGGGTGGCACCGGGGAGCTGTTTTTT.

V gene TRBV7-8 combines with J gene TRBJ2-5, with no clear D. The V gene's germline CDR1 is SGHVS and CDR2 FQNEAQ. There are 15 residues in the CDR3. Trimming stripped 4 bases from V and 4 bases from J, with 16 bases between. This CDR3 reads CASSSPQETGETQYF. The CDR3 DNA reads TGTGCCAGCAGCTCCCCGCAGGAAACGGGAGAGACCCAGTACTTC. Combining the CDR3 with reference TRBV7-8 and TRBJ2-5 gives the whole variable domain GAGVSQSPRYKVAKRGQDVALRCDPISGHVSLFWYQQALGQGPEFLTYFQNEAQLDKSGLPSDRFFAERPEGSVSTLKIQRTQQEDSAVYLCASSSPQETGETQYFGPGTRLLVL.

The rearrangement joins TRBV5-8 to TRBJ2-1, with D possibly being TRBD2 (5 bases). The V and J ends lost 3 bases and 9 bases respectively, with 16 bases between them. The germline gives CDR1 SGHTS, CDR2 YDEGEE. The length of the CDR3 is 14 residues. The CDR3 here is CASSSYRGDPEQFF. The DNA for the CDR3 is TGTGCCAGCAGCTCCTACCGGGGAGATCCTGAGCAGTTCTTC.

The rearrangement links TRBV7-8 to TRBJ2-1; D is uncertain. Germline-derived CDR1 and CDR2 are SGHVS and FQNEAQ. V was pared by 2 bases and J by 8 bases, with 19 bases between. The CDR3 is made up of 16 amino acids. The CDR3, as DNA: TGTGCCAGCAGCTTATTGTCGGGCCAGGATGGGGATGAGCAGTTCTTC. Amino acid sequence: CASSLLSGQDGDEQFF.

The chain carries TRBV28 and TRBJ2-3, with TRBD2 identical over 7 bases. Losses at the gene ends were 8 bases for V and 5 bases for J; bases not matched to a gene: 10. This CDR3 contains 14 residues. CDR1 and CDR2 from the germline V gene are MDHEN and SYDVKM. DNA for the CDR3: TGTGCCAGCCTCCCCTGGGAGGGCAAAGATACGCAGTATTTT. Encoded protein: CASLPWEGKDTQYF.

The sample holds a few counts of this clone. V is TRBV15 and J is TRBJ1-6; D not resolved. CDR3 length: 14 amino acids. Germline-derived CDR1 and CDR2 are LNHNV and YYDKDF (reference sequence). The ends were cut back, 4 bases at V and 7 bases at J, with 11 bases in the middle. The chain's CDR3 is CATSTTYPNSPLHF. CDR3 DNA sequence: TGTGCCACCAGCACCACGTACCCCAATTCACCCCTCCACTTT.

This chain connects TRBV7-2 to TRBJ1-3, with D hard to call. V lost 2 bases, J lost 5 bases, and 13 bases lay in between. Germline V lookup: CDR1 SGHTA, CDR2 FQGNSA. The CDR3 has 15 amino acids. CDR3 region: CASSLPRLGRNTIYF. The CDR3 bases are TGTGCCAGCAGCTTACCCCGCCTTGGGCGAAACACCATATATTTT.